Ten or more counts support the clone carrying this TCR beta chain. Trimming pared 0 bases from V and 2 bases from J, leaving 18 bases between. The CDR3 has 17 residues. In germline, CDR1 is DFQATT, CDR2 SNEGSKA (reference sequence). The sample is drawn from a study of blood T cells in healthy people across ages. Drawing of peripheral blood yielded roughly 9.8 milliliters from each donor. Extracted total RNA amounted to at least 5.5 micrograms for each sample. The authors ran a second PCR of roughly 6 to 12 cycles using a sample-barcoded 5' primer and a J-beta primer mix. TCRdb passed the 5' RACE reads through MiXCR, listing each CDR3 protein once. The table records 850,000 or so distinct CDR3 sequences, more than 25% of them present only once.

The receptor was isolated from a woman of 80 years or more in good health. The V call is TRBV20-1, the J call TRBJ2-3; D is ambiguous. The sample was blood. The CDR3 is CSARERRTSSSTDTQYF. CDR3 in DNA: TGCAGTGCTAGAGAAAGGCGTACTTCCTCCTCCACAGATACGCAGTATTTT.